This T cell receptor beta chain emerged from a study of T cell responses to AZD1222 COVID-19 vaccine. Study observations and caveats: White British ancestry dominated among donors, who included more females, and clonal diversity was possibly underestimated.

Details on this clone: Antigen specificity is unknown.

The CDR3 has 16 amino acids. CDR1 and CDR2 (germline): LGHDT, YNNKEL (reference sequence). V lost 4 bases, J lost 8 bases, and 23 bases lay in between. Sequencing used immunoSEQ multiplex PCR; TCRdb keeps in-frame clones, though not all of them. Seen here are about 78,000 clones, 65% to 85% observed once, and the top ten hold approximately 2.9%. The gene calls are TRBV3-1 (or the pseudogene TRBV3-2) and TRBJ1-2, with a tentative D call TRBD1 (6 bases). This clonotype was sampled from an adult in good health. The input for sequencing was peripheral blood, taken on day 0 of AZD1222 vaccination. The CDR3 bases are TGTGCCAGCAGCCCGCGACCCGGGACACCCTCCATCGGCTACACCTTC. This gives the protein CASSPRPGTPSIGYTF.